This record looks at one T cell receptor beta chain sequence and its context. Its antigen is still unknown. Donors were systemically healthy Caucasian individuals from Russia aged roughly 6 to 95 years. PBMCs, at least 6.5 million per sample, were isolated. This specimen belongs to a study of blood T cells in healthy people across ages. Study-level findings and limits: Roughly linear declines in TCR beta diversity per million T cells occurred with age.

Primed by a sample-barcoded 5' primer and a J-beta primer mix, a second PCR proceeded for roughly 6 to 12 cycles. MiXCR, applied by TCRdb to the 5' RACE reads, yields one record per CDR3 protein. Here the sample spans some 1,800,000 distinct CDR3 sequences, roughly 43% being singletons. V was cut by 10 bases and J by 4 bases, with 17 bases left in between. The CDR3 is 13 amino acids. The germline V gene has CDR1 ENHRY and CDR2 SYGVKD. What was sequenced was blood. V gene TRBV10-3 combines with J gene TRBJ2-7, with D hard to call. The receptor was isolated from a human donor in good health. The CDR3 sequence is CATSDGDRYEQYF. In nucleotides, the CDR3 is TGTGCCACCTCGGACGGCGATCGATACGAGCAGTACTTC.